This T cell receptor (beta chain) emerged from a study of graft-versus-host responses after intestinal transplantation. For the study at large: Following induction with anti-thymocyte globulin, all recipients were given tacrolimus and steroids for two to three years. The study's findings and limits: Some patients had graft-donor T cell macrochimerism, and their allografts showed high graft-versus-host to host-versus-graft clonal ratios. GvH clones turned up in recipient marrow; some had shown up first in ileum or blood. Declines in HvG clones occurring early post-transplant were associated with peak circulating GvH clone levels.

This clone came up once. No antigen is known for it. V trimming: 5 bases; J trimming: 7 bases; junction bases outside the gene matches: 8. In germline, CDR1 is SEHNR, CDR2 FQNEAQ (reference sequence). There are 15 residues in the CDR3. Measured with immunoSEQ multiplex PCR; TCRdb has only the in-frame clones, and not every one. Of roughly 40,000 clones listed, 90% to 95% are singletons. The specimen was PBMCs, collected nearly 750 days after intestinal transplantation. The chain uses TRBV7-9 and TRBJ2-4; 10 bases agree with TRBD2. This sequence originates from a human patient who received an intestinal transplant, so some T cells may come from the graft donor. CDR3 sequence (DNA): TGTGCCAGCAGCGAGAGAGCGGGGGGGCGTAACATTCAGTACTTC. Its translation is CASSERAGGRNIQYF.